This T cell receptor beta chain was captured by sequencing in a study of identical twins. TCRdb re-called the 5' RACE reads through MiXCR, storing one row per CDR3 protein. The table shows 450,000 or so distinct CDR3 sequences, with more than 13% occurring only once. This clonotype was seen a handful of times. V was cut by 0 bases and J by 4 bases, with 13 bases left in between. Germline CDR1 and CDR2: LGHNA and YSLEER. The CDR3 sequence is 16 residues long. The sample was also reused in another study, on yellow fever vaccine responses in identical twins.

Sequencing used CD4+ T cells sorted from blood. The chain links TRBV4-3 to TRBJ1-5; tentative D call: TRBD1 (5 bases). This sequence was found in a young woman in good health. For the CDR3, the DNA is TGCGCCAGCAGCCAAGAGTATAGTCGGGGGAATCAGCCCCAGCATTTT. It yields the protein CASSQEYSRGNQPQHF.